This T cell receptor (beta chain) is drawn from a study of OX40 agonist ivuxolimab in advanced cancers. Systemic immunosuppression or autoimmune disease history was grounds to exclude patients. General study results and limits: Normalized T-cell clonal expansion was also low in some nonresponders.

In regard to this clone: Its antigen is not known.

The CDR3 has 15 amino acids. The germline gives CDR1 SGHRS, CDR2 YFSETQ. Trimming cost V 4 bases and J 0 bases, with 13 bases left between them. Method: immunoSEQ multiplex PCR; TCRdb's copy keeps in-frame clones and lacks some. The sample contains approximately 55,000 clones, around 85% of which appear only once. This TCR was recovered from an adult with an advanced solid tumor such as melanoma, head and neck, liver or kidney cancer. The rearrangement joins TRBV5-1 to TRBJ1-1; D gene ambiguous. The input for sequencing was CD4+ or CD8+ T cells sorted from blood, taken in a trial of the OX40 agonist ivuxolimab. The DNA of the CDR3 is TGCGCCAGCAGCATTTACAACTCGGTGAACACTGAAGCTTTCTTT. It codes for CASSIYNSVNTEAFF.